One and the same sample provided the 6 T cell receptor beta chains below, sequenced in a study of CXCR3-negative and CXCR3-positive naive CD8 T cells. Study outcomes and limitations: Compared with CXCR3-negative naive cells, CXCR3-positive naive cells showed more hydrophobic TRB CDR3s.

Antigens for these TCRs are unknown. Via 5' RACE with UMI labels, TRB cDNA libraries were prepared. Reprocessing the 5' RACE reads, TCRdb reports a single entry for every CDR3 protein and omits DNA. Recorded for this sample: around 60,000 distinct CDR3 sequences. The sequencing sample was made of naive CXCR3+ CD8+ T cells from blood. As for subset: CD45RO-CCR7+CD27+CD95- naive CD8+ T cells expressing CXCR3 (TNR3+). The receptor source for this set is a human donor in good health. Some clones in this sample may be carry-over from other donors' samples.

The chain has TRBV28 and TRBJ1-5. Per germline, CDR1 MDHEN and CDR2 SYDVKM. CDR3 length: 14 residues. CDR3: CASRRRPSGAPQHF.

This chain joins TRBV6-6 and TRBJ2-7; TCRdb reports TRBD1, a call that lacks DNA to check it against. This CDR3 is built from 13 residues. From germline, CDR1 is MNHNY and CDR2 SVGAGI (reference sequence). CDR3 in amino acids: CASSPGGIHEQYF.

The chain has TRBV10-3 and TRBJ2-3; TCRdb designates TRBD2, a call that cannot be tested without DNA. From germline, CDR1 is ENHRY and CDR2 SYGVKD. The CDR3 length is 16 residues. The CDR3: CATVPQTRVLSDTQYF.

CDR3 loop: CASSQRYCSGANVLTF. The chain couples TRBV3-2 to TRBJ2-6. TRBV3-2 is classified as a pseudogene. CDR3 length: 16 residues.

The chain combines TRBV6-2 or TRBV6-3 with TRBJ1-1. This CDR3 contains 13 residues. Looked up from germline, CDR1 is MNHEY and CDR2 is SVGEGT. CDR3 protein: CASSYVMPTEAFF.

This clonotype is classed as medium-sized by frequency. The V and J genes are TRBV28 and TRBJ2-5. CDR1 and CDR2 (germline): MDHEN, SYDVKM. This CDR3 has 15 residues. This chain's CDR3 is CASSLLSGVQETQYF.